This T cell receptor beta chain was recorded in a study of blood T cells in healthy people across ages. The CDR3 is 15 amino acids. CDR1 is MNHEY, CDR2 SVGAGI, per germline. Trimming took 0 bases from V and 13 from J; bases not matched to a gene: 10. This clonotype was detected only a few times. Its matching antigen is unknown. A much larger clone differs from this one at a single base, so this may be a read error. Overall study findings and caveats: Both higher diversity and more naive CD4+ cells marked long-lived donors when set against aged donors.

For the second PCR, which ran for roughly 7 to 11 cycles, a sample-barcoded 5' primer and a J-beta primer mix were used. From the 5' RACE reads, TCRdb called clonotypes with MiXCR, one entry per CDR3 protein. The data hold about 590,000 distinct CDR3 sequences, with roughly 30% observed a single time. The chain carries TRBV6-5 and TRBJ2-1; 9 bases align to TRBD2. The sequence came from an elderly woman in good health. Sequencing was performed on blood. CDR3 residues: CASSYSGGGGETQFF. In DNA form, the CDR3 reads TGTGCCAGCAGTTACTCCGGCGGGGGGGGCGAGACCCAGTTCTTC.